Each of the 32 T cell receptor beta chains below was sequenced from the same sample in a study of OX40 agonist ivuxolimab in advanced cancers. Produced via immunoSEQ multiplex PCR; TCRdb's table is partial and in-frame only. The sample has about 14,000 clones; roughly 82% are singletons. The material was CD4+ or CD8+ T cells sorted from blood, obtained in a trial of the OX40 agonist ivuxolimab. All receptors derive from an adult with an advanced solid tumor such as melanoma, head and neck, liver or kidney cancer.

This clone was seen a single time. The rearrangement links TRBV19 to TRBJ1-3, with D tentatively TRBD1 (5 bases). The CDR3 runs 16 residues. The germline V gene encodes CDR1 LNHDA and CDR2 SQIVND (reference sequence). With 6 bases removed from V and 0 bases from J, the gap between germline ends came to 15 bases. The CDR3 loop is CASSFPGRISGNTIYF. CDR3 nucleotides: TGTGCCAGTAGCTTTCCGGGACGGATCTCTGGAAACACCATATATTTT.

This clone was counted once. The rearrangement joins TRBV7-6 to TRBJ1-5; D is unclear. The germline V gene has CDR1 SGHVS and CDR2 FNYEAQ. The CDR3 is made up of 12 amino acids. Trimming left V 4 bases short and J 4 bases short, with 5 bases between. CDR3 amino acids: CASSSLNQPQHF. The CDR3 DNA is TGTGCCAGCAGCTCCTTAAATCAGCCCCAGCATTTT. The complete variable domain, with remaining parts taken from reference TRBV7-6 and TRBJ1-5, reads GAGVSQSPRYKVTKRGQDVALRCDPISGHVSLYWYRQALGQGPEFLTYFNYEAQQDKSGLPNDRFSAERPEGSISTLTIQRTEQRDSAMYRCASSSLNQPQHFGDGTRLSIL.

For the CDR3, the DNA is TGTGCCAGCAGCTGGGTGATGACTCCCGTGCCAGACGGGGAGCTGTTTTTT. Protein: CASSWVMTPVPDGELFF. This sequence joins TRBV5-6 and TRBJ2-2; D gene uncertain. Germline values: CDR1 SGHDT, CDR2 YYEEEE. The CDR3 covers 17 residues. Trimming stripped 3 bases from V and 7 bases from J, with 22 bases between.

The J gene is TRBJ2-7, the V gene TRBV5-6; 11 positions agree with TRBD1. The ends lost 4 bases at V and 5 bases at J; junction bases unmatched: 8. This CDR3 comprises 15 residues. Germline CDR1 and CDR2: SGHDT and YYEEEE. CDR3 loop: CASSPGTGGLDEQYF. For the CDR3, the DNA is TGTGCCAGCAGCCCCGGGACAGGGGGTTTGGACGAGCAGTACTTC.

The chain combines TRBV28 with TRBJ2-3; no firm D call. Trimming cost V 6 bases and J 2 bases, with 12 bases left between them. The CDR3 is 14 residues long. The germline CDR1 and CDR2 sequences are MDHEN and SYDVKM. This CDR3 reads CASRGARVTDTQYF. CDR3 in DNA: TGTGCCAGCAGGGGTGCCCGGGTCACAGATACGCAGTATTTT.

The sample holds one count of this clone. The chain combines TRBV5-1 with TRBJ2-7; tentatively, D is TRBD2 (6 bases). Germline V lookup: CDR1 SGHRS, CDR2 YFSETQ. V lost 1 base, J lost 2 bases, and 13 bases lay in between. The CDR3 totals 15 residues. The CDR3 loop is CASSLNGGGPYEQYF. The DNA for the CDR3 is TGCGCCAGCAGCTTGAATGGTGGAGGGCCCTACGAGCAGTACTTC.

This chain uses TRBV11-1 with TRBJ1-2, with 7 bases lining up with TRBD1. Germline V gene data show CDR1 as SGHAT and CDR2 as FQDESV (reference sequence). The ends lost 5 bases at V and 4 bases at J; junction bases unmatched: 10. CDR3 length: 15 residues. CDR3: CASSGDRDRLYGYTF. In nucleotides, the CDR3 is TGTGCCAGCAGCGGGGACCGGGACAGACTCTATGGCTACACCTTC. Based on the CDR3 plus reference TRBV11-1 and TRBJ1-2, the full variable domain is EAEVAQSPRYKITEKSQAVAFWCDPISGHATLYWYRQILGQGPELLVQFQDESVVDDSQLPKDRFSAERLKGVDSTLKIQPAELGDSAMYLCASSGDRDRLYGYTFGSGTRLTVV.

J is TRBJ2-1 and V is TRBV9; 8 bases agree with TRBD2. V lost 3 bases and J lost 3; bases outside the gene matches: 5. The germline CDR1 and CDR2 sequences are SGDLS and YYNGEE. This CDR3 is 15 amino acids long. The CDR3 sequence: CASSGSGANYNEQFF. CDR3 nucleotide sequence: TGTGCCAGCAGCGGTAGCGGGGCGAACTACAATGAGCAGTTCTTC.

The chain joins TRBV4-1 to TRBJ1-2, with D uncertain. The V end was cut by 1 base, the J end by 0 bases, with 12 bases between. CDR3 length: 16 amino acids. CDR1 and CDR2 from the germline V gene are MGHRA and YSYEKL. The DNA of the CDR3 is TGCGCCAGCAGCCAAGGCTCGGAGATAACTAACTATGGCTACACCTTC. Translated: CASSQGSEITNYGYTF.

The V call is TRBV5-6, the J call TRBJ1-1; no clear D gene. Looked up from germline, CDR1 is SGHDT and CDR2 is YYEEEE. The CDR3 sequence is 13 residues long. Trimming stripped 4 bases from V and 4 bases from J, with 11 bases between. CDR3: CASSPAHLTEAFF. The DNA of the CDR3 is TGTGCCAGCAGCCCGGCCCACCTCACTGAAGCTTTCTTT.

This chain links TRBV30 with TRBJ2-7, with D unclear. The CDR3 loop spans 14 amino acids. V was cut by 3 bases and J by 2 bases, with 14 bases left in between. CDR1 is GTSNPN, CDR2 SVGIG, per germline (reference sequence). The CDR3 protein is CAWREILTPYEQYF. The DNA for the CDR3 is TGTGCCTGGAGGGAGATCCTGACCCCCTACGAGCAGTACTTC.

The rearrangement links TRBV19 to TRBJ2-1; weak D call: TRBD2 (5 bases). The germline V gene encodes CDR1 LNHDA and CDR2 SQIVND (reference sequence). Trimming cost V 4 bases and J 3 bases, with 7 bases left between them. CDR3 length equals 13 residues. CDR3 in amino acids: CASSTTSYNEQFF. For the CDR3, the DNA is TGTGCCAGTAGTACTACTAGCTACAATGAGCAGTTCTTC.

The chain joins TRBV27 to TRBJ1-1; no clear D. The V end lost 5 bases, the J end lost 7 bases, and 17 bases lay between the germline ends. The CDR3 is 14 amino acids. CDR1 and CDR2 (germline): MNHEY, SMNVEV (reference sequence). CDR3 in DNA: TGTGCCAGCAGTGCCGCAAACCGGCGATATGAAGCTTTCTTT. It encodes CASSAANRRYEAFF.

CDR3 sequence (DNA): TGTGCCAGCAGCTTATGGACGGGTGGGACAGATACGCAGTATTTT. This translates into CASSLWTGGTDTQYF. V gene TRBV7-8 combines with J gene TRBJ2-3; no clear D. Trimming removed 2 bases from V and 3 bases from J, with 12 bases in between. The CDR3 consists of 15 residues. The germline gives CDR1 SGHVS, CDR2 FQNEAQ.

The CDR3 reads CASSFSGLGVNEQFF. CDR3 nucleotides: TGTGCCAGCAGCTTTTCGGGACTAGGAGTCAATGAGCAGTTCTTC. The chain recombines TRBV7-9 with TRBJ2-1; 8 bases line up with TRBD2. V lost 3 bases and J lost 6; bases outside the gene matches: 7. The germline gives CDR1 SEHNR, CDR2 FQNEAQ (reference sequence). This CDR3 comprises 15 residues.

The chain combines TRBV7-8 with TRBJ1-1; the D is unclear. From germline, CDR1 is SGHVS and CDR2 FQNEAQ. Trimming took 5 bases from V and 1 from J, leaving 14 bases between them. CDR3 length: 15 amino acids. The CDR3 loop is CASSAEPGTNTEAFF. The CDR3 nucleotides read TGTGCCAGCAGCGCCGAGCCAGGAACGAACACTGAAGCTTTCTTT.

The rearrangement uses TRBV29-1 and TRBJ1-4; 8 nucleotides match TRBD1. CDR1 SQVTM and CDR2 ANQGSEA come from the germline V gene. After removal of 6 bases from V and 2 bases from J, the junction contained 20 bases not matched to a gene. CDR3 size: 19 residues. The chain's CDR3 is CSVGGGGWGQVFTNEKLFF. The CDR3, as DNA: TGCAGCGTGGGGGGGGGCGGGTGGGGACAGGTCTTCACTAATGAAAAACTGTTTTTT.

This clone was seen at least ten times. The gene calls are TRBV2 and TRBJ1-5, with 7 bases matching TRBD1. The trim removed 6 bases at V and 0 bases at J, leaving 5 bases unmatched. The CDR3 extends over 15 amino acids. The germline gives CDR1 SNHLY, CDR2 FYNNEI. As DNA, the CDR3 is TGTGCCAGCAGGGTGACAGGGAATAGCAATCAGCCCCAGCATTTT. This translates into CASRVTGNSNQPQHF.

V and J are TRBV6-5 and TRBJ1-6; 10 bases map to TRBD1. The CDR3 length is 15 residues. The ends lost 1 base at V and 6 bases at J; junction bases unmatched: 0. Germline loops: CDR1 MNHEY, CDR2 SVGAGI. CDR3 sequence reads: CASSYWDRGNSPLHF. The CDR3 DNA reads TGTGCCAGCAGTTACTGGGACAGGGGTAATTCACCCCTCCACTTT.

The genes are TRBV6-1 and TRBJ2-7; D might be TRBD1 (6 bases). CDR3 length: 11 residues. Germline V lookup: CDR1 MNHNS, CDR2 SASEGT. Trimming took 8 bases from V and 3 from J, leaving 8 bases between them. The CDR3 nucleotides are TGTGCCAGCTCGGACAGCTACGAGCAGTACTTC. Its translation is CASSDSYEQYF.

This chain joins TRBV27 and TRBJ2-7; D remains ambiguous. Between the trimmed V and J ends, which lost 4 bases and 1 base, there was a span of 11 bases. CDR3 size: 14 residues. Germline values: CDR1 MNHEY, CDR2 SMNVEV (reference sequence). CDR3 coding DNA: TGTGCCAGCAGTTCAGAAGTAACGTCCTACGAGCAGTACTTC. This sequence encodes CASSSEVTSYEQYF.

The chain uses TRBV7-6 and TRBJ1-1, with no clear D. This CDR3 spans 13 amino acids. The V end was cut by 2 bases, the J end by 8 bases, with 12 bases between. Germline CDR1 reads SGHVS; CDR2 reads FNYEAQ. CDR3 nucleotides: TGTGCCAGCAGCTTAACGGAAGGACCCGAAGCTTTCTTT. This gives the protein CASSLTEGPEAFF.

In this sample, this clone turned up once. The rearrangement links TRBV5-6 to TRBJ2-7, with no clear D. The CDR3 is 14 residues long. Trimming took off 4 bases at V and 2 bases at J, with 13 bases between the two ends. From germline, CDR1 is SGHDT and CDR2 YYEEEE. CDR3 nucleotides: TGTGCCAGCAGCCTCCCGACGGATACCTACGAGCAGTACTTC. Its translation is CASSLPTDTYEQYF.

The V gene is TRBV19, the J gene TRBJ2-7, with D possibly matching TRBD1 (6 bases). There are 13 residues in the CDR3. Trimming shortened V by 2 bases and J by 3 bases, and 8 bases separated the two germline ends. Looked up from germline, CDR1 is LNHDA and CDR2 is SQIVND (reference sequence). CDR3 residues: CASSITDSYEQYF. DNA for the CDR3: TGTGCCAGTAGTATAACGGACAGCTACGAGCAGTACTTC.

The chain uses TRBV7-9 and TRBJ2-3; either TRBD1 or TRBD2 may fit D (5 bases each). Trimming left V 5 bases short and J 5 bases short, with 20 bases between. CDR3 length equals 16 residues. Per the germline V gene, CDR1 is SEHNR and CDR2 is FQNEAQ (reference sequence). The CDR3 nucleotides read TGTGCCAGCAGCCCGGCCGGGGCAGGGAGAGAAGATACGCAGTATTTT. It yields the protein CASSPAGAGREDTQYF.

The chain uses TRBV7-6 and TRBJ2-7, with a possible D match to TRBD2 (5 bases). Germline V gene lookup returns CDR1 SGHVS and CDR2 FNYEAQ. The CDR3 is 17 residues long. The V and J ends lost 0 bases and 5 bases respectively, with 20 bases between them. CDR3 protein: CASSLAEYKGGTNEQYF. CDR3 sequence (DNA): TGTGCCAGCAGCTTAGCAGAATATAAAGGAGGCACGAACGAGCAGTACTTC.

The chain links TRBV28 to TRBJ1-5; 7 bases align to TRBD1. This CDR3 spans 15 amino acids. Trimming at V came to 5 bases and at J to 5 bases, leaving 9 bases not matched to a gene. CDR1 is MDHEN and CDR2 is SYDVKM in the germline V gene. The CDR3 loop reads CASSPTGLGDQPQHF. The CDR3 DNA is TGTGCCAGCAGTCCGACAGGGTTGGGGGATCAGCCCCAGCATTTT.

V gene TRBV12-5 combines with J gene TRBJ1-2; possibly TRBD1 for D (5 bases). The V end was cut by 5 bases, the J end by 2 bases, with 12 bases between. The CDR3 length is 14 residues. Looked up from germline, CDR1 is LGHNT and CDR2 is FRNRAP. CDR3 bases: TGTGCTAGTGGTGCACTGACAGAGAACTATGGCTACACCTTC. Its translation: CASGALTENYGYTF.

The chain carries TRBV7-3 and TRBJ2-1, with D possibly matching TRBD2 (6 bases). CDR1 is SGHTA and CDR2 is FQGTGA in the germline V gene. The ends were cut back, 2 bases at V and 2 bases at J, with 7 bases in the middle. There are 14 residues in the CDR3. Written as DNA, the CDR3 is TGTGCCAGCAGCTTAGCGGGGCCCTACAATGAGCAGTTCTTC. Translated: CASSLAGPYNEQFF.

Regarding this clone: One end of the junction does not line up with germline, which may come from a read error. The chain is built from TRBV7-3 and TRBJ2-1; D gene uncertain. CDR1 is SGHTA and CDR2 is FQGTGA in the germline V gene. This CDR3 is built from 13 residues. The CDR3 spells CASSLISHNEQFF. The DNA of the CDR3 is TGTGCCAGCAGCTTAATCTCCCACAATGAGCAGTTCTTC.

This chain connects TRBV6-1 to TRBJ2-7; 7 bases align to TRBD1. Germline CDR1 and CDR2: MNHNS and SASEGT. This CDR3 is 14 amino acids long. Trimming removed 5 bases from V and 2 bases from J; junction bases left unmatched: 6. CDR3 residues: CASSTRTGTYEQYF. DNA of the CDR3: TGTGCCAGCAGTACCAGGACAGGTACCTACGAGCAGTACTTC.

This chain connects TRBV27 to TRBJ2-1; 9 bases align to TRBD2. V gave up 2 bases and J gave up 6 bases; unmatched junction bases: 2. Germline CDR1 and CDR2: MNHEY and SMNVEV (reference sequence). CDR3 length: 14 residues. The CDR3 protein is CASSLSGGFNEQFF. CDR3 in DNA: TGTGCCAGCAGTTTAAGCGGGGGGTTCAATGAGCAGTTCTTC.